This T cell receptor beta chain is from a study of radiation and T cells in renal cell carcinoma. Germline V CDR1 and CDR2: SNHLY, FYNNEI. The CDR3 runs to 17 residues. The V gene end was trimmed by 9 bases and the J gene end by 1 base; junction bases not matched to a gene: 12. The method was immunoSEQ multiplex PCR; TCRdb's version includes in-frame clones alone and lacks a portion of them. The data hold 15,000 or so clones, with approximately 54% observed a single time. As for treatment: treatment-naive control, cytoreductive nephrectomy. The sequencing here drew on tumor tissue, taken from a patient whose treatment was nephrectomy without radiotherapy. The chain uses TRBV2 and TRBJ2-2, with TRBD2 matching over 9 bases. The sequence derives from a man aged 50 to 60 with renal cell carcinoma. The CDR3 DNA reads TGTGCCAGTAAAGGGGGTAGCGGGGGCTTGAACACCGGGGAGCTGTTTTTT. Protein: CASKGGSGGLNTGELFF.